A single sample gave rise to the 28 T cell receptor beta chains below, sequenced in a study of blood T cell repertoires in COVID-19. Assay: immunoSEQ multiplex PCR; the TCRdb copy retains only in-frame clones and omits some. The profile covers 90,000 to 100,000 clones, with around 90% appearing a single time and approximately 4.9% taken by the ten largest. The sample consisted of peripheral blood. The source is a man between 65 and 80 years old with acute or convalescent COVID-19.

This clone was seen a few times. V usage is TRBV6-2 or TRBV6-3 and J usage is TRBJ1-3; 7 bases are a match to TRBD1. The CDR3 is made up of 21 amino acids. Germline assignment: CDR1 MNHEY and CDR2 SVGEGT. V shed 2 bases and J 0 bases; nucleotides not matched to a gene: 19. This CDR3 is CASSYPTGQEPPQYSGNTIYF. CDR3 nucleotide sequence: TGTGCCAGCAGTTACCCTACTGGACAGGAGCCCCCTCAGTACTCTGGAAACACCATATATTTT.

The chain couples TRBV28 to TRBJ1-2; 10 bases are a match to TRBD1. Germline trimming cut 5 bases from V and 4 bases from J; bases unmatched to any gene: 10. Germline CDR1 and CDR2: MDHEN and SYDVKM. The CDR3 extends over 16 amino acids. CDR3 sequence reads: CASSPSGTGASYGYTF. CDR3 DNA sequence: TGTGCCAGCAGTCCTAGTGGGACAGGGGCCTCCTATGGCTACACCTTC.

This clone appeared a few times. The V gene is TRBV6-2 or TRBV6-3, the J gene TRBJ2-1; D might be TRBD1 (7 bases). The germline gives CDR1 MNHEY, CDR2 SVGEGT. There are 15 residues in the CDR3. Trimming left V 7 bases short and J 2 bases short, with 15 bases between. The CDR3 coding sequence is TGTGCCAGCATCCCCGGAGGGGGCCCCTACAATGAGCAGTTCTTC. Translated: CASIPGGGPYNEQFF.

CDR3 residues: CASSQGRGSEQYV. CDR3 DNA: TGTGCCAGCAGCCAAGGCAGGGGGTCCGAGCAGTACGTC. The rearrangement links TRBV3-1 (or the pseudogene TRBV3-2) to TRBJ2-7, with TRBD1 matching over 7 bases. Per germline, CDR1 LGHDT and CDR2 YNNKEL (reference sequence). V gave up 1 base and J gave up 6 bases; unmatched junction bases: 3. The CDR3 contains 13 residues.

This chain uses TRBV10-3 with TRBJ1-2, with 9 bases aligning to TRBD1. Trimming removed 4 bases from V and 8 bases from J; junction bases left unmatched: 5. The length of the CDR3 is 13 residues. CDR1 and CDR2 from the germline V gene are ENHRY and SYGVKD. Here the CDR3 DNA reads TGTGCCATCAGTGGGGGACAGGGCGACGGCTACACCTTC. It codes for CAISGGQGDGYTF.

The chain links TRBV14 to TRBJ2-2, with 11 positions matching TRBD2. Germline assignment: CDR1 SGHDN and CDR2 FVKESK. This CDR3 region has 14 residues. Germline trimming cut 6 bases from V and 7 bases from J; bases unmatched to any gene: 4. CDR3 coding DNA: TGTGCCAGCAGTCGGACTAGCGGGTTCGGGGAGCTGTTTTTT. Its protein is CASSRTSGFGELFF.

The chain combines TRBV7-8 with TRBJ2-6; 7 bases are a match to TRBD1. Trimming cost V 7 bases and J 1 base; bases outside gene matches: 7. Germline CDR1 is SGHVS and CDR2 is FQNEAQ. The CDR3 is 16 amino acids. The CDR3 DNA sequence: TGTGCCAGCATTAGGGGACAGTCATCTGGGGCCAACGTCCTGACTTTC. It is translated as CASIRGQSSGANVLTF.

V is TRBV4-2 and J is TRBJ2-7; 12 bases fit TRBD2. CDR1 is LGHNA and CDR2 is YNFKEQ in the germline V gene. V dropped 1 base and J dropped 6; count of bases not matched to a gene: 4. The CDR3 runs 15 residues. The DNA of the CDR3 is TGTGCCAGCAGCCAAGCTAGCGGGGGGGTACGCGAGCAGTACTTC. Translating it yields CASSQASGGVREQYF.

The chain combines TRBV10-1 with TRBJ1-1; D possibly corresponds to TRBD1 (6 bases). V lost 6 bases and J lost 10, with 12 bases in between. CDR3 length: 11 residues. Germline V gene lookup returns CDR1 WNHNN and CDR2 SYGVQD (reference sequence). The CDR3 DNA reads TGCGCCAGCAGCGGAGGGGGGGGAGCTTTCTTT. This gives the protein CASSGGGGAFF.

This chain links TRBV11-1 with TRBJ2-5; 7 nucleotides agree with TRBD2. CDR3 length equals 14 residues. The germline CDR1 and CDR2 sequences are SGHAT and FQDESV (reference sequence). V shed 0 bases and J 10 bases; nucleotides not matched to a gene: 8. DNA for the CDR3: TGTGCCAGCAGCTTAGCGCAGGGAGGGCTTCGCCAGTACTTC. Its protein product is CASSLAQGGLRQYF.

This clone was seen just once. The gene calls are TRBV5-1 and TRBJ1-2; maybe TRBD1 (6 bases). The CDR3 sequence is 15 residues long. The V end was cut by 4 bases, the J end by 4 bases, with 17 bases between. In germline, CDR1 is SGHRS, CDR2 YFSETQ. CDR3 DNA sequence: TGCGCCAGCAGCCCGCTACAGGGTCGGACCTATGGCTACACCTTC. Its protein is CASSPLQGRTYGYTF.

The chain uses TRBV5-4 and TRBJ1-4; D is uncertain. Germline CDR1 and CDR2: SGHNT and YYREEE (reference sequence). V was shortened by 0 bases and J by 7 bases, with 10 bases between the two germline ends. CDR3 length: 14 residues. The CDR3 reads CASSLDSGFEKLFF. CDR3 bases: TGTGCCAGCAGCTTGGACAGCGGTTTTGAAAAACTGTTTTTT.

The rearrangement links TRBV2 to TRBJ2-3; 9 nucleotides line up with TRBD2. CDR3 length: 16 residues. The germline CDR1 and CDR2 sequences are SNHLY and FYNNEI. Trimming cost V 5 bases and J 3 bases; bases outside gene matches: 9. CDR3 in amino acids: CASSNRPGLATDTQYF. The CDR3 DNA sequence: TGTGCCAGCAGTAACCGTCCGGGACTAGCTACAGATACGCAGTATTTT.

The V and J genes are TRBV11-2 and TRBJ2-7, with D tentatively TRBD1 (6 bases). V shed 1 base and J shed 3 bases, with 10 bases lying between them. The CDR3 totals 14 residues. Germline assignment: CDR1 SGHAT and CDR2 FQNNGV. The CDR3 region has the DNA TGTGCCAGCAGCTTAGGGCAGGGGATCTACGAGCAGTACTTC. Protein sequence: CASSLGQGIYEQYF.

The rearrangement uses TRBV19 and TRBJ1-2; the D gene is possibly TRBD1 (5 bases). The V end was cut by 5 bases, the J end by 3 bases, with 10 bases between. Germline CDR1 LNHDA, CDR2 SQIVND (reference sequence). CDR3 size: 13 residues. The CDR3 here is CASSPSGDYGYTF. CDR3 coding DNA: TGTGCCAGTAGTCCCTCGGGGGACTATGGCTACACCTTC.

The V call is TRBV11-2, the J call TRBJ2-5, with 12 bases fitting TRBD2. Germline V gene data show CDR1 as SGHAT and CDR2 as FQNNGV. With V trimmed by 8 bases and J by 4 bases, 8 bases remained unmatched. The CDR3 covers 15 residues. CDR3 in DNA: TGTGCCAGCCATACTAGCGGGGGGCCGGGAGAGACCCAGTACTTC. As protein: CASHTSGGPGETQYF.

This chain links TRBV23-1 with TRBJ1-5; 8 nucleotides agree with TRBD1. TRBV23-1 is flagged as an ORF with uncertain function. With 4 bases clipped from V and 5 bases from J, the junction kept 13 bases outside the gene matches. The CDR3 has 17 amino acids. CDR3 in amino acids: CASSRVLGRQGHQPQHF. CDR3 sequence (DNA): TGCGCCAGCAGTCGGGTCTTGGGGAGACAGGGGCATCAGCCCCAGCATTTT.

This chain joins TRBV10-2 and TRBJ1-5, with D possibly matching TRBD1 (6 bases). The CDR3 totals 16 residues. The germline CDR1 and CDR2 sequences are WSHSY and SAAADI. V was cut by 0 bases and J by 3 bases, with 12 bases left in between. In DNA, the CDR3 is TGCGCCAGCAGTGAGTCGAGAGGACAGCTCAATCAGCCCCAGCATTTT. It specifies CASSESRGQLNQPQHF.

The genes are TRBV29-1 and TRBJ2-5; TRBD2 matches 9 bases. Germline V gene sequence: CDR1 SQVTM, CDR2 ANQGSEA. V dropped 6 bases and J dropped 2; count of bases not matched to a gene: 10. The CDR3 sequence is 15 residues long. CDR3 sequence reads: CSVGGLAGSQETQYF. CDR3 coding DNA: TGCAGCGTCGGGGGGCTAGCGGGGAGTCAAGAGACCCAGTACTTC.

This chain joins TRBV6-5 and TRBJ2-7; a weak D match, TRBD1 (6 bases). The germline V and J ends were trimmed by 7 bases and 5 bases, with 15 bases remaining between them. The germline V gene encodes CDR1 MNHEY and CDR2 SVGAGI. This CDR3 comprises 13 residues. CDR3: CASIGGTSHEQYF. The DNA of the CDR3 is TGTGCCAGCATTGGGGGCACGAGCCACGAGCAGTACTTC.

The rearrangement links TRBV28 to TRBJ1-2; 9 bases align to TRBD1. In germline, CDR1 is MDHEN, CDR2 SYDVKM. The CDR3 sequence is 14 residues long. V lost 6 bases to trimming and J lost 3 bases; unmatched junction nucleotides: 5. In DNA, the CDR3 is TGTGCCAGCAGAACCGGGACAGGGCACTATGGCTACACCTTC. Protein: CASRTGTGHYGYTF.

This chain connects TRBV10-3 to TRBJ2-1; 8 bases are a match to TRBD2. This CDR3 contains 15 residues. With 10 bases clipped from V and 7 bases from J, the junction kept 15 bases outside the gene matches. CDR1 is ENHRY, CDR2 SYGVKD, per germline. CDR3 in amino acids: CATVSDSAGGNEQFF. The DNA of the CDR3 is TGTGCCACCGTCTCTGACTCGGCGGGGGGAAATGAGCAGTTCTTC.

This clone was counted a single time. The chain recombines TRBV5-1 with TRBJ2-3; the match to TRBD2 covers 9 bases. The CDR3 is 20 residues long. The trim removed 3 bases at V and 1 base at J, leaving 18 bases unmatched. CDR1 is SGHRS and CDR2 is YFSETQ in the germline V gene. CDR3 DNA sequence: TGCGCCAGCAGCTGGGAAAGGAGCGGGGGGATCCTTCTACGCACAGATACGCAGTATTTT. Amino acid sequence: CASSWERSGGILLRTDTQYF.

The V gene is TRBV5-6, the J gene TRBJ1-2, with TRBD1 matching 9 bases. V lost 5 bases to trimming and J lost 3 bases; unmatched junction nucleotides: 8. CDR1 SGHDT and CDR2 YYEEEE come from the germline V gene. The CDR3 extends over 15 amino acids. The CDR3 reads CASSFLGQGDYGYTF. CDR3 coding DNA: TGTGCCAGCAGTTTTCTGGGACAGGGAGACTATGGCTACACCTTC.

The V call is TRBV13, the J call TRBJ2-2; 8 nucleotides match TRBD1. Trimming cost V 7 bases and J 5 bases; bases outside gene matches: 12. The V gene's germline CDR1 is PRHDT and CDR2 FYEKMQ (reference sequence). The CDR3 contains 16 residues. The CDR3 region has the DNA TGTGCCAGCATCCTCTTCGGACAGGGTGGAACCGGGGAGCTGTTTTTT. This gives the protein CASILFGQGGTGELFF.

This clone was found once. The CDR3 DNA reads TGTGCCAGCAGCTACTGGGGTCTAGCGTCCGAGCAGTACGTC. The encoded protein is CASSYWGLASEQYV. V is TRBV13 and J is TRBJ2-7; tentatively, D is TRBD2 (6 bases). The CDR3 covers 14 residues. The ends were cut back, 4 bases at V and 6 bases at J, with 16 bases in the middle. The germline CDR1 and CDR2 sequences are PRHDT and FYEKMQ (reference sequence).

This chain uses TRBV7-3 with TRBJ2-2; 15 bases line up with TRBD2. Per germline, CDR1 SGHTA and CDR2 FQGTGA. With V trimmed by 4 bases and J by 4 bases, 4 bases remained unmatched. The CDR3 is 17 residues long. DNA of the CDR3: TGTGCCAGCAGCTCGGGACTAGCGGGGGGAAGCACCGGGGAGCTGTTTTTT. Translation: CASSSGLAGGSTGELFF.

The chain recombines TRBV7-9 with TRBJ2-2; 7 nucleotides line up with TRBD2. The CDR3 contains 18 residues. Per germline, CDR1 SEHNR and CDR2 FQNEAQ (reference sequence). Losses at the gene ends were 2 bases for V and 1 base for J; bases not matched to a gene: 10. CDR3 nucleotides: TGTGCCAGCAGCTTACGCCCCCTTGGCGGGGGGAACACCGGGGAGCTGTTTTTT. This codes for CASSLRPLGGGNTGELFF. Using reference TRBV7-9 and TRBJ2-2 for the parts outside the CDR3, the full variable domain is DTGVSQNPRHKITKRGQNVTFRCDPISEHNRLYWYRQTLGQGPEFLTYFQNEAQLEKSRLLSDRFSAERPKGSFSTLEIQRTEQGDSAMYLCASSLRPLGGGNTGELFFGEGSRLTVL.